The clone carrying this T cell receptor beta chain was found once. Its specificity is not known. Produced via immunoSEQ multiplex PCR; TCRdb's table is partial and in-frame only. The table has about 62,000 clones, 79% seen once; the top ten hold 11%. This record comes from a study of OX40 agonist ivuxolimab in advanced cancers. The germline V and J ends were trimmed by 0 bases and 6 bases, with 12 bases remaining between them. The CDR3 is 15 amino acids. Germline V gene data show CDR1 as MNHEY and CDR2 as SMNVEV (reference sequence). Findings and limits, study-wide: In the expanded peripheral T cells, antigen specificity was never determined.

Sequences were derived from CD4+ or CD8+ T cells sorted from blood, sampled in a trial of the OX40 agonist ivuxolimab. This chain links TRBV27 with TRBJ2-1; D call uncertain. The sequence was collected from an adult with an advanced solid tumor such as melanoma, head and neck, liver or kidney cancer. CDR3 coding DNA: TGTGCCAGCAGTTTATCCCCGGGCCTCCTCAATGAGCAGTTCTTC. It codes for CASSLSPGLLNEQFF.